This T cell receptor (beta chain) came from a study of OX40 agonist ivuxolimab in advanced cancers. Study-wide context: The costimulatory receptor OX40 (CD134) was targeted by ivuxolimab, a fully human IgG2 agonistic monoclonal antibody. Intravenous ivuxolimab was administered to patients every 2 weeks at six dose levels: 0.01, 0.1, 0.3, 1.5, 3 and 10 mg/kg. Of the roughly 52 dose-escalation patients, hepatocellular carcinoma was present in approximately 20, melanoma in approximately 15, renal cell carcinoma in 9 and head and neck cancer in 9. The dose-escalation cohort was roughly 80% male with a mean age of 60 years, ranging from roughly 23 to 90. Prior anti-PD-1, anti-PD-L1 or anti-CTLA-4 therapy was permitted, and checkpoint inhibitors had been received by roughly 40% of dose-escalation patients. Partial responses occurred in three dose-escalation patients: two with cutaneous melanoma and one with hepatocellular carcinoma. The purpose of peripheral TCRbeta sequencing was to test whether ivuxolimab changed TCR sequence diversity and led to clonal T-cell expansion. The monotherapy dose-escalation portion (N of about 50 patients) of the phase I ivuxolimab trial is reported in the paper.

General conclusions and limits of the study: In partial responders in the 0.1-3.0 mg/kg groups, normalized peripheral clonal expansion was found to be among the lowest, especially among CD8+ T cells. The antigen specificity of the clonally expanded peripheral T cells was not determined. At doses of 0.1 to 3.0 mg/kg, clonal expansion of both CD4+ and CD8+ T cells in blood was seen between baseline and week 6. After ivuxolimab, expanded clones were on average more numerous among CD8+ T cells than among CD4+ T cells. Low levels of normalized T-cell clonal expansion were also seen in some patients who did not respond.

Genomic DNA was isolated from the sorted cells so that the TCRbeta CDR3 region could be sequenced. The immunoSEQ Assay was used for sequencing of TCRbeta CDR3 regions. TCRdb holds this immuneACCESS table with in-frame rearrangements only. Some clones are missing; in checked studies, unresolved V genes explain under half, and the rest has no known cause. In all, the sample holds roughly 89,000 clones, and approximately 90% of those were seen once. Under 0.35% of the sample is taken by the ten largest. Of note for this clone: The target of this receptor is not known. Base quality data are lacking; no much larger clone is found one base away.

CDR3 length: 13 amino acids, cysteine to phenylalanine. The kept DNA is CDR3 alone, 39 bases in frame from the first base. A distance of 8 bases separates the germline ends of V and J, which lose 1 base and 5 bases respectively. From a lookup of the germline V gene (reference sequence), CDR1 and CDR2 are MNHNY and SVGAGI. The trial excluded patients who had a history of autoimmune disease or who were on systemic immunosuppression. Peripheral blood for TCR sequencing was collected from all dose cohorts at baseline, on cycle 4 day 1, and on cycle 7 day 1. The samples were drawn from a first-in-human, open-label, multicenter phase I dose-escalation trial of ivuxolimab. The trial enrolled adults with locally advanced or metastatic head and neck squamous cell, hepatocellular, melanoma or renal cell carcinoma. Before TCR sequencing, CD4+ and CD8+ T cells were separately sorted from peripheral blood.

This clonotype was sampled from an adult with an advanced solid tumor such as melanoma, head and neck, liver or kidney cancer. The sample was CD4+ or CD8+ T cells sorted from blood, taken in a trial of the OX40 agonist ivuxolimab. Here the chain combines TRBV6-6 and TRBJ1-1, and TRBD1 may be the D gene, going by 5 matching bases. The CDR3 has the sequence CASSYLGGTEAFF. The DNA sequence reads TGTGCCAGCAGTTACTTGGGGGGTACTGAAGCTTTCTTT.